This entry describes one T cell receptor beta chain. The source of the sample is a study of blood T cell repertoires in COVID-19. V lost 5 bases to trimming and J lost 4 bases, with 10 bases between them. The CDR3 is made up of 13 amino acids. CDR1 and CDR2 from the germline V gene are ENHRY and SYGVKD. In the study's own analysis: Estimates of nucleated cell counts were drawn from the amplification of reference gene primers. Profiling relied on immunoSEQ multiplex PCR, and the TCRdb table lists in-frame clones only, not all of them. That table is the source of V, J and clone size, and D and trimming were worked out from the DNA. The data show approximately 140,000 clones, more than 70% seen once.

The rearrangement joins TRBV10-3 to TRBJ2-3; D gene uncertain. This TCR came from a man between 60 and 75 years old with active or convalescent COVID-19. The sequenced sample was peripheral blood. CDR3 region: CAISKRLADTQYF. The CDR3 region has the DNA TGTGCCATCAGTAAAAGACTCGCAGATACGCAGTATTTT.